These 13 T cell receptor beta chains came from one sample sequenced in a study of control samples from healthy donors and cancer patients. Libraries were prepared by immunoSEQ multiplex PCR; TCRdb keeps only in-frame clonotypes and omits some of them. The profile shows 80,000 to 100,000 clones, around 80% of them singletons. Material: blood. All receptors come from a woman aged 30 to 39 in good health.

This clone has a handful of counts. V gene TRBV5-1 combines with J gene TRBJ1-4; D uncertain. V was pared by 6 bases and J by 6 bases, with 0 bases between. Germline-derived CDR1 and CDR2 are SGHRS and YFSETQ. The CDR3 is made up of 9 amino acids. CDR3: CASNEKLFF. The CDR3 nucleotides read TGCGCCAGCAATGAAAAACTGTTTTTT.

This clone turned up a few times. V gene TRBV30 combines with J gene TRBJ2-3; D is possibly TRBD1 or TRBD2 (6 bases each). Germline V gene lookup returns CDR1 GTSNPN and CDR2 SVGIG (reference sequence). The CDR3 runs 12 residues. V gave up 8 bases and J gave up 0 bases, with 9 bases separating them. CDR3 in DNA: TGTGCCGGGGGGCAGAGCACAGATACGCAGTATTTT. Translating gives CAGGQSTDTQYF.

V is TRBV24-1 and J is TRBJ2-5, with D possibly being TRBD2 (5 bases). From germline, CDR1 is KGHDR and CDR2 SFDVKD. The V end lost 8 bases, the J end lost 5 bases, and 17 bases lay between the germline ends. The CDR3 extends over 14 amino acids. The CDR3 sequence is CATNSGEQMETQYF. CDR3 sequence (DNA): TGTGCCACCAACAGCGGCGAGCAGATGGAGACCCAGTACTTC.

The chain is built from TRBV6-2 or TRBV6-3 and TRBJ1-2; TRBD1 matches 7 bases. The germline gives CDR1 MNHEY, CDR2 SVGEGT. The CDR3 length is 14 residues. V lost 0 bases, J lost 7 bases, and 5 bases stayed unmatched. The CDR3 loop is CASSYSASGGGYTF. The CDR3 nucleotides are TGTGCCAGCAGTTACTCCGCATCAGGGGGTGGCTACACCTTC.

V and J are TRBV11-2 and TRBJ1-6; a weak D match, TRBD1 (5 bases). The germline V and J ends were trimmed by 5 bases and 8 bases, with 25 bases remaining between them. In germline, CDR1 is SGHAT, CDR2 FQNNGV. CDR3 size: 18 residues. CDR3 protein: CASSATSSGLTAYSPLHF. The CDR3 DNA reads TGTGCCAGCAGCGCGACCAGCTCAGGGCTCACAGCCTATTCACCCCTCCACTTT.

The V call is TRBV12-5, the J call TRBJ2-2, with 13 nucleotides matching TRBD2. CDR3 size: 17 residues. J was trimmed by 5 bases and V by 5 bases; bases with no gene match: 8. Germline V gene lookup returns CDR1 LGHNT and CDR2 FRNRAP. The CDR3 loop is CASGRTSGGRSTGELFF. CDR3 coding DNA: TGTGCTAGTGGTCGGACTAGCGGGGGTCGATCTACCGGGGAGCTGTTTTTT.

The chain uses TRBV19 and TRBJ2-3; D is unresolved. Trimming cost V 5 bases and J 9 bases, with 12 bases left between them. This CDR3 has 12 residues. Germline V gene sequence: CDR1 LNHDA, CDR2 SQIVND (reference sequence). DNA of the CDR3: TGTGCCAGTAGTTCGGGCGGCGACACGCAGTATTTT. It codes for CASSSGGDTQYF.

This clone showed up just once. The genes are TRBV18 and TRBJ1-2; TRBD1 is a possible D gene (6 bases). Germline loops: CDR1 KGHSH, CDR2 LQKENI. There are 14 residues in the CDR3. The V end was cut by 3 bases, the J end by 0 bases, with 8 bases between. For the CDR3, the DNA is TGTGCCAGCTCACCCTCAGGGGCTAACTATGGCTACACCTTC. Translated: CASSPSGANYGYTF. Full variable domain (missing parts from reference TRBV18 and TRBJ1-2): NAGVMQNPRHLVRRRGQEARLRCSPMKGHSHVYWYRQLPEEGLKFMVYLQKENIIDESGMPKERFSAEFPKEGPSILRIQQVVRGDSAAYFCASSPSGANYGYTFGSGTRLTVV.

This clone appeared once. The rearrangement joins TRBV18 to TRBJ2-7, with D hard to call. Trimming stripped 2 bases from V and 0 bases from J, with 11 bases between. Germline V gives CDR1 KGHSH, CDR2 LQKENI. The CDR3 covers 15 residues. The CDR3 nucleotides are TGTGCCAGCTCACCATTCCTCTATAGCTCCTACGAGCAGTACTTC. It specifies CASSPFLYSSYEQYF.

The chain has TRBV13 and TRBJ1-4, with D hard to call. Germline V lookup: CDR1 PRHDT, CDR2 FYEKMQ (reference sequence). With 3 bases removed from V and 3 bases from J, the gap between germline ends came to 5 bases. There are 13 residues in the CDR3. CDR3 coding DNA: TGTGCCAGCAGCTTTGGTCCTAATGAAAAACTGTTTTTT. It encodes CASSFGPNEKLFF.

The rearrangement uses TRBV18 and TRBJ1-2; 7 bases map to TRBD1. The germline CDR1 and CDR2 sequences are KGHSH and LQKENI. The CDR3 runs to 15 residues. With V trimmed by 6 bases and J by 5 bases, 12 bases remained unmatched. In DNA, the CDR3 is TGTGCCAGCTCCACGACAGGGCCAATTGCGTATGGCTACACCTTC. Translation: CASSTTGPIAYGYTF.

This clone was counted between two and nine times. This chain connects TRBV4-1 to TRBJ2-1; D remains unclear. CDR1 and CDR2 (germline): MGHRA, YSYEKL. The V and J ends lost 4 bases and 1 base respectively, with 5 bases between them. CDR3 length: 13 residues. This CDR3 is CASSLQSYNEQFF. For the CDR3, the DNA is TGCGCCAGCAGCCTCCAGTCCTACAATGAGCAGTTCTTC.

The CDR3 loop reads CASRDRSKNGYTF. For the CDR3, the DNA is TGTGCCAGCAGAGACAGGTCGAAAAATGGCTACACCTTC. The V call is TRBV6-6, the J call TRBJ1-2; D is possibly TRBD1 (6 bases). The V end was cut by 6 bases, the J end by 6 bases, with 14 bases between. The CDR3 length is 13 residues. Germline V lookup: CDR1 MNHNY, CDR2 SVGAGI (reference sequence).